The 6 T cell receptor beta chains below were found in one sample sequenced in a study of tumor-infiltrating lymphocytes in primary liver carcinoma. Using a constant-region primer together with ProtoScript II reverse transcriptase, TCR beta cDNA was made from about 500 ng of total RNA. Sequencing libraries for TCR beta derived from three nested multiplex PCR rounds that used slightly modified ARM-PCR. The two initial PCR rounds, around 11 cycles each, used TRBV1-TRBV30 forward and C-beta reverse primers. TCRdb recomputed calls from the multiplex PCR reads with MiXCR, one row per CDR3 protein. The table records a few hundred thousand distinct CDR3 sequences, roughly three fifths of them present only once. Germline DNA was also extracted, and blood RNA derived from unsorted whole blood. The material sequenced was peripheral blood. The origin of the receptors is a woman aged 25-40 years with primary liver carcinoma and hepatitis B virus infection.

For this clonotype: A read error may account for a junction end that differs from germline. The genes are TRBV7-9 and TRBJ2-7; no firm D call. The V gene's germline CDR1 is SEHNR and CDR2 FQNEAQ (reference sequence). This CDR3 is 14 amino acids long. CDR3 in amino acids: CASRSHVASYEQYF. The DNA for the CDR3 is TGTGCCAGCAGGTCTCACGTTGCCTCCTATGAGCAGTACTTC.

This clonotype was detected a few times. The rearrangement links TRBV6-2 or TRBV6-3 to TRBJ2-3; the D call may be TRBD1 or TRBD2 (5 bases each). The CDR3 is made up of 15 amino acids. The germline gives CDR1 MNHEY, CDR2 SVGEGT. The V and J ends lost 1 base and 1 base respectively, with 9 bases between them. The CDR3 reads CASSYLQGRTDTQYF. The CDR3 DNA sequence: TGTGCCAGCAGTTACTTGCAGGGACGCACAGATACGCAGTATTTT.

The chain is built from TRBV29-1 and TRBJ1-2, with a tentative D call TRBD1 (5 bases). The CDR3 covers 13 residues. V was trimmed by 6 bases and J by 6 bases, leaving 17 bases between them. Germline-derived CDR1 and CDR2 are SQVTM and ANQGSEA. The CDR3 region is CSVRGAGTNGYTF. The CDR3 region has the DNA TGCAGCGTAAGAGGGGCCGGCACGAATGGCTACACCTTC.

In the case of this clonotype: A much larger clone is a single base away; this may be a read error. CDR3 residues: CSVYRAGSMNEQFF. The CDR3 coding sequence is TGCAGCGTTTATAGAGCAGGGTCTATGAATGAGCAGTTCTTC. This sequence joins TRBV29-1 and TRBJ2-1; D may be TRBD1 (5 bases). The CDR3 runs to 14 residues. Germline V CDR1 and CDR2: SQVTM, ANQGSEA. V shed 5 bases and J shed 7 bases, with 18 bases lying between them.

The J gene is TRBJ2-7, the V gene TRBV29-1, with D possibly TRBD1 on 5 matching bases. From germline, CDR1 is SQVTM and CDR2 ANQGSEA. CDR3 length equals 13 residues. Trimming cost V 6 bases and J 0 bases, with 12 bases left between them. CDR3 sequence: CSVTVPLSYEQYF. As DNA, the CDR3 is TGCAGCGTGACAGTCCCCCTCTCCTACGAGCAGTACTTC.

About this clonotype itself: At one end, the junction sequence differs from germline, possibly due to a read error. This chain links TRBV12-3 or TRBV12-4 with TRBJ2-1; 13 bases map to TRBD2. There are 17 residues in the CDR3. DNA of the CDR3: TGTGCCAGCACCCAACCGGGACTAGCGGGGAAAGGGAATGATCAGTTCTTC. Translating gives CASTQPGLAGKGNDQFF.